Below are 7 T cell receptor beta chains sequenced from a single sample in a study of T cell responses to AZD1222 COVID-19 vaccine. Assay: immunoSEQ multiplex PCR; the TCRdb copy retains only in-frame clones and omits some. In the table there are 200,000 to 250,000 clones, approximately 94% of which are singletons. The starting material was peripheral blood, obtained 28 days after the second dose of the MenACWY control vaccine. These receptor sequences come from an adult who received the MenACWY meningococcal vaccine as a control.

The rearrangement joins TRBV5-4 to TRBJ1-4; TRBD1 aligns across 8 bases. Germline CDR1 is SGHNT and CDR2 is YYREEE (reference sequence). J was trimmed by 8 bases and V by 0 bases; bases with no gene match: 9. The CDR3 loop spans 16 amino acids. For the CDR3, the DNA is TGTGCCAGCAGCTTGGCCGGACAGGGACGTCGGGAAAAACTGTTTTTT. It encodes CASSLAGQGRREKLFF.

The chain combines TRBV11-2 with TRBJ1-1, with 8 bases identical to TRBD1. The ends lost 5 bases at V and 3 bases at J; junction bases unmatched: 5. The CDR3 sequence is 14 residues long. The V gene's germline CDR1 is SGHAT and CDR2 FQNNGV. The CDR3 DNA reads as TGTGCCAGCAGCCGCCCGGACAGGGACACTGAAGCTTTCTTT. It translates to CASSRPDRDTEAFF.

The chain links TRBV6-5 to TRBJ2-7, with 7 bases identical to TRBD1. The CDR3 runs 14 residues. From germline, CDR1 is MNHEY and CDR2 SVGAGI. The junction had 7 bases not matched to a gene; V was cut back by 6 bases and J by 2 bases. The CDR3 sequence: CASSQRDSAYEQYF. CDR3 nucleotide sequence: TGTGCCAGCAGCCAAAGGGACAGTGCCTACGAGCAGTACTTC.

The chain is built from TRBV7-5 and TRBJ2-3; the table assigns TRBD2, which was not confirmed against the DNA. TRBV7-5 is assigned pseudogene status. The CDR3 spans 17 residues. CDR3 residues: CVRSSYWGLRVTDTQYF. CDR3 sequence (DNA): TGTGTCAGAAGCTCATATTGGGGACTACGGGTCACAGATACGCAGTATTTT.

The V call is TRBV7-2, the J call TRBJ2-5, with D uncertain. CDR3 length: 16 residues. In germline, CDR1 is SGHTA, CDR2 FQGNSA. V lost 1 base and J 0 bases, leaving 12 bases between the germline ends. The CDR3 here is CASSLGLPDYQETQYF. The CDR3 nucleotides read TGTGCCAGCAGCTTAGGTCTGCCAGATTACCAAGAGACCCAGTACTTC.

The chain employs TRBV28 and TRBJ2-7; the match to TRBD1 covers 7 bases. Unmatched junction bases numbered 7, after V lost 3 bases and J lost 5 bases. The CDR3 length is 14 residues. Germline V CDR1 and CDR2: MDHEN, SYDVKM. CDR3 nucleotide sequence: TGTGCCAGCAGTTTGGGGCAGGGGGAGAACGAGCAGTACTTC. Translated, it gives CASSLGQGENEQYF.

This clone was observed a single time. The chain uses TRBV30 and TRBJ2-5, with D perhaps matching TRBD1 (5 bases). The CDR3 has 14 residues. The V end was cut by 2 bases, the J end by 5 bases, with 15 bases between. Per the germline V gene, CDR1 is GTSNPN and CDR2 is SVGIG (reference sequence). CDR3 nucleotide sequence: TGTGCCTGGAGTTGGGGCGCCCTCATGGAGACCCAGTACTTC. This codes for CAWSWGALMETQYF.